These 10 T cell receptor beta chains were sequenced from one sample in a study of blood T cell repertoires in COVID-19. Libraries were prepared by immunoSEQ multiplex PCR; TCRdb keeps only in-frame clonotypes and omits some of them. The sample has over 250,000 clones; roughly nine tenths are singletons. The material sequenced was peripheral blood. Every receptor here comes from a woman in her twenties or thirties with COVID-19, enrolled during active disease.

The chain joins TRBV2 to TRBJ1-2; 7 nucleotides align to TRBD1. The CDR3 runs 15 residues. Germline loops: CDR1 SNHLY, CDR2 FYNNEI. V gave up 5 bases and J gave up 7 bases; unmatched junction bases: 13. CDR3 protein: CASSPITQGGSGYTF. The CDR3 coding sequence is TGTGCCAGCAGTCCCATAACTCAGGGGGGATCTGGCTACACCTTC.

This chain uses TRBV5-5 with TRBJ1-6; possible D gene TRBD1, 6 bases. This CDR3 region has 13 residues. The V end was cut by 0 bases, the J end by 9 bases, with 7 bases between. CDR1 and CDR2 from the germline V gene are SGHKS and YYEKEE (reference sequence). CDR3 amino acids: CASSLGGGSPLHF. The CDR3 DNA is TGTGCCAGCAGCTTGGGAGGGGGTTCACCCCTCCACTTT.

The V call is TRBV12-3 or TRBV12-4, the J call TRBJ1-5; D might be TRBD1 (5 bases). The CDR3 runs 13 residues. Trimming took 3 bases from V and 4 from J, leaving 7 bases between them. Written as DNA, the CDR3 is TGTGCCAGCAGTTTTTCAGGGAATCAGCCCCAGCATTTT. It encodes CASSFSGNQPQHF.

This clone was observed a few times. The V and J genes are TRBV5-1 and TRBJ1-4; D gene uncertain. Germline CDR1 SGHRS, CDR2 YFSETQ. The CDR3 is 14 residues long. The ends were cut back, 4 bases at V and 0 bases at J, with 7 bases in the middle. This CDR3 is CASSVGTTNEKLFF. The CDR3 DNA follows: TGCGCCAGCAGCGTCGGGACAACTAATGAAAAACTGTTTTTT.

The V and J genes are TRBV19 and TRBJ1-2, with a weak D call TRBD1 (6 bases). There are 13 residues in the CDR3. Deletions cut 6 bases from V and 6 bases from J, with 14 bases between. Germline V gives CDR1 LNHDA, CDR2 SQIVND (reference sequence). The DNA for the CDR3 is TGTGCCAGTAGATCTCAGGGGTGGGATGGCTACACCTTC. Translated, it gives CASRSQGWDGYTF.

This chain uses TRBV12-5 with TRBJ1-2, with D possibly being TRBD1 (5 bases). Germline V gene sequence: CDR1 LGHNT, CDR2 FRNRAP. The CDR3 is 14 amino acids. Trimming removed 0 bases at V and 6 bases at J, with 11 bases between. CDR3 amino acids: CASGLVAGPNGYTF. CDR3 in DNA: TGTGCTAGTGGTTTGGTAGCAGGGCCCAATGGCTACACCTTC.

The CDR3 here is CASSRTSGRLDTGELFF. The CDR3 DNA is TGTGCCAGCAGCCGGACTAGCGGGAGATTAGACACCGGGGAGCTGTTTTTT. The rearrangement joins TRBV7-2 to TRBJ2-2, with 13 bases matching TRBD2. With V trimmed by 5 bases and J by 3 bases, 6 bases remained unmatched. Looked up from germline, CDR1 is SGHTA and CDR2 is FQGNSA. CDR3 size: 17 residues.

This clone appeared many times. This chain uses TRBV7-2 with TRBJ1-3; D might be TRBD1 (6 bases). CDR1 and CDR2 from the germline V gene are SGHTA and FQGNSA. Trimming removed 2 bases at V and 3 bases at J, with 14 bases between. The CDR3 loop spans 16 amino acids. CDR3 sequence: CASSLTVDSFGNTIYF. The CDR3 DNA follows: TGTGCCAGCAGCTTAACGGTGGACAGCTTTGGAAACACCATATATTTT.

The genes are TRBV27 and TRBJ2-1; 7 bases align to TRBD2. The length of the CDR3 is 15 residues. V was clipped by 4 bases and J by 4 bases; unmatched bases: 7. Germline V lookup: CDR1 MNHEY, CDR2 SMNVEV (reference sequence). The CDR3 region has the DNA TGTGCCAGCAGTTATACGGGACTAAATTACAATGAGCAGTTCTTC. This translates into CASSYTGLNYNEQFF.

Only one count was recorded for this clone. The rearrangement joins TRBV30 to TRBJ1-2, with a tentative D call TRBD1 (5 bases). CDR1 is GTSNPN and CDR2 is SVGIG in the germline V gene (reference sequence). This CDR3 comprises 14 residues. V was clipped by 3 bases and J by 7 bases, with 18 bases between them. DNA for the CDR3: TGTGCCTGGAGCCGGAAGGACACATATGGTGGCTACACCTTC. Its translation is CAWSRKDTYGGYTF.